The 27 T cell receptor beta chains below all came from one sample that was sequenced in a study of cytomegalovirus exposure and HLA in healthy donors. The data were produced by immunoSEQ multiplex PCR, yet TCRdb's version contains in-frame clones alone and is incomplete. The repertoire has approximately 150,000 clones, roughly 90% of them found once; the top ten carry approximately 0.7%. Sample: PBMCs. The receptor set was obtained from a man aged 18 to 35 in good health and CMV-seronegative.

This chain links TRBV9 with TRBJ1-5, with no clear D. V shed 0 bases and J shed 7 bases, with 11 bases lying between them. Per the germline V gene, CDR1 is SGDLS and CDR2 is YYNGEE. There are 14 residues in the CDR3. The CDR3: CASSVGGFRQPQHF. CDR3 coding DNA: TGTGCCAGCAGCGTAGGAGGGTTCCGACAGCCCCAGCATTTT.

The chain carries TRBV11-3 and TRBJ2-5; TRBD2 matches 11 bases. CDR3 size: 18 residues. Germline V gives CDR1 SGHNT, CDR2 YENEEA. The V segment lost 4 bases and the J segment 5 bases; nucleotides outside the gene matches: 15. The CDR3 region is CASSSITLAGGSGETQYF. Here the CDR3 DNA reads TGTGCCAGCAGCTCCATAACATTAGCGGGAGGGTCTGGGGAGACCCAGTACTTC.

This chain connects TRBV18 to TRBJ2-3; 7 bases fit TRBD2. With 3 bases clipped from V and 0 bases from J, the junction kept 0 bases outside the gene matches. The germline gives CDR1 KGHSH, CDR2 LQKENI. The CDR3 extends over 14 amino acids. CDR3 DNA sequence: TGTGCCAGCTCACCTAGCGGGAGCACAGATACGCAGTATTTT. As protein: CASSPSGSTDTQYF. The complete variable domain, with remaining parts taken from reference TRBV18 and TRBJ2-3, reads NAGVMQNPRHLVRRRGQEARLRCSPMKGHSHVYWYRQLPEEGLKFMVYLQKENIIDESGMPKERFSAEFPKEGPSILRIQQVVRGDSAAYFCASSPSGSTDTQYFGPGTRLTVL.

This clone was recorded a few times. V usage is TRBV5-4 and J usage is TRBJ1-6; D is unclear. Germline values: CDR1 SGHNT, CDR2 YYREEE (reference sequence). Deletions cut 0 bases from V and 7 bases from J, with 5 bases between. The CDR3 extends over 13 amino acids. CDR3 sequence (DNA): TGTGCCAGCAGCTTGGATCAGAATTCACCCCTCCACTTT. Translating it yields CASSLDQNSPLHF.

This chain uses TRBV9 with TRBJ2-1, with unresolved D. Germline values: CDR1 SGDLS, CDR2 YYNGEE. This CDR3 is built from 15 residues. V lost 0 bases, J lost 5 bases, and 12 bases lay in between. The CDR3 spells CASSVVASPNNEQFF. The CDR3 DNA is TGTGCCAGCAGCGTAGTCGCGAGCCCAAACAATGAGCAGTTCTTC.

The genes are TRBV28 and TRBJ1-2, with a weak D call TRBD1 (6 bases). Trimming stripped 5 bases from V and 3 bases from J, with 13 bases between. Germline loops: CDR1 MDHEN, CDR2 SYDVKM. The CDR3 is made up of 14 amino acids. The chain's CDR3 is CASSPAGGHYGYTF. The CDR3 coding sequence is TGTGCCAGCAGTCCTGCCGGGGGGCACTATGGCTACACCTTC.

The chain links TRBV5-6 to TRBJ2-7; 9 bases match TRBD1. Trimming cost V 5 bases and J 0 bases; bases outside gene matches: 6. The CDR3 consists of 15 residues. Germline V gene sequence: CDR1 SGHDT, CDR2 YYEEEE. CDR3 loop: CASRKGTGSSYEQYV. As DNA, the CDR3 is TGTGCCAGCAGAAAAGGGACAGGGAGCTCCTACGAGCAGTACGTC.

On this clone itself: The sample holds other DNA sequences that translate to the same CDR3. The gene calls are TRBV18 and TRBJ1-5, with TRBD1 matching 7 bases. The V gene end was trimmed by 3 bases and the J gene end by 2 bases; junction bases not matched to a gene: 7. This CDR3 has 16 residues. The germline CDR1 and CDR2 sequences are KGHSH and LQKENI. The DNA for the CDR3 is TGTGCCAGCTCACCTTTTCGCCAGGGGGGCAATCAGCCCCAGCATTTT. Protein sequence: CASSPFRQGGNQPQHF.

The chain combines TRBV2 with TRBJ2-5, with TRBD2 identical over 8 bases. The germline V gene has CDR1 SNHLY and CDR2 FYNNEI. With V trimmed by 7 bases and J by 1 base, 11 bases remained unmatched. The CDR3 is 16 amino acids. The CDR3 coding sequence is TGTGCCAGCAAAGGCAGCGGGGGTCTCCCCCAAGAGACCCAGTACTTC. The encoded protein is CASKGSGGLPQETQYF.

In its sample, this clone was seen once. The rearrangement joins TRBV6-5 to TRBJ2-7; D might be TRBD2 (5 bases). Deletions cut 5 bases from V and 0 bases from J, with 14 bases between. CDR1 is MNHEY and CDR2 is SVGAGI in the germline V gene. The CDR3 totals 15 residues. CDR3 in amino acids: CASSKRAASSYEQYV. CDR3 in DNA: TGTGCCAGCAGTAAAAGAGCGGCCAGCTCCTACGAGCAGTACGTC.

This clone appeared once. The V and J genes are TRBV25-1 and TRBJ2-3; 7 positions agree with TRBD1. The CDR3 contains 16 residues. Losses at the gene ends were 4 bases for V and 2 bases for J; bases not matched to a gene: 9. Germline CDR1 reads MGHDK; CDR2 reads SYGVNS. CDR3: CASSVRTGRYTDTQYF. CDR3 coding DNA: TGTGCCAGCAGTGTCCGGACAGGACGTTACACAGATACGCAGTATTTT.

For the CDR3, the DNA is TGTGCCAGCAGCGCCACAGGGAGCTATGGCTACACCTTC. Its protein is CASSATGSYGYTF. This chain connects TRBV9 to TRBJ1-2; D is possibly TRBD1 (6 bases). Germline-derived CDR1 and CDR2 are SGDLS and YYNGEE. The CDR3 is 13 residues long. The ends were cut back, 3 bases at V and 4 bases at J, with 10 bases in the middle.

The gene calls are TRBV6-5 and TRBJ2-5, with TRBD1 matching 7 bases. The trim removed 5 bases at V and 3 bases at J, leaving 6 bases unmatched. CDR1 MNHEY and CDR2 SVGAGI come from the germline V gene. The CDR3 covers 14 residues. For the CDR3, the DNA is TGTGCCAGCAGTCCGACAGGGTACGAAGAGACCCAGTACTTC. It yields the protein CASSPTGYEETQYF.

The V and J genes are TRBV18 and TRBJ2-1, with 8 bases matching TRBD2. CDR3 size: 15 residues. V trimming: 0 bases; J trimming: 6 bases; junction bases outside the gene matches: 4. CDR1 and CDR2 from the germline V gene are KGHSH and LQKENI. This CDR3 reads CASSPPTSEGNEQFF. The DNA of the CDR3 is TGTGCCAGCTCACCACCGACTAGCGAGGGCAATGAGCAGTTCTTC. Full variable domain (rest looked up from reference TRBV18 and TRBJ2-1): NAGVMQNPRHLVRRRGQEARLRCSPMKGHSHVYWYRQLPEEGLKFMVYLQKENIIDESGMPKERFSAEFPKEGPSILRIQQVVRGDSAAYFCASSPPTSEGNEQFFGPGTRLTVL.

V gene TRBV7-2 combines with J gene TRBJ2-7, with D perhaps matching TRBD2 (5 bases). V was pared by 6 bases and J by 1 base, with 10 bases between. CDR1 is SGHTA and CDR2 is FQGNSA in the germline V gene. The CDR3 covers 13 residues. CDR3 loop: CASSSRTSYEQYF. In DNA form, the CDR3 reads TGTGCCAGCAGTTCACGGACTTCCTACGAGCAGTACTTC.

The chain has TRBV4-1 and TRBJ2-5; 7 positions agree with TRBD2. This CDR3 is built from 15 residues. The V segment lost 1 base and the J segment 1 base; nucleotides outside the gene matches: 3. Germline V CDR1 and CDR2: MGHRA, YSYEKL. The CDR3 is CASSQVGGVQETQYF. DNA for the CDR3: TGCGCCAGCAGCCAAGTGGGAGGGGTCCAAGAGACCCAGTACTTC.

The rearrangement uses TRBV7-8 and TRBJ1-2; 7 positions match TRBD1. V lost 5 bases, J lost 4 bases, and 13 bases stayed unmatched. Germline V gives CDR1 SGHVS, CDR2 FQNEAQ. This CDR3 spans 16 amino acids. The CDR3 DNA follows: TGTGCCAGCAGCATAGACCCGACAGGGTTAACCTATGGCTACACCTTC. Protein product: CASSIDPTGLTYGYTF.

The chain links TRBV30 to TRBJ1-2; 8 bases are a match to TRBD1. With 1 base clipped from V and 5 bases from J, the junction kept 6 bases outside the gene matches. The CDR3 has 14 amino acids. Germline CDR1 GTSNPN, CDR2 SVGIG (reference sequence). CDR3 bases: TGTGCCTGGAGTGGGGGACAGGCCGCTTATGGCTACACCTTC. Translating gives CAWSGGQAAYGYTF.

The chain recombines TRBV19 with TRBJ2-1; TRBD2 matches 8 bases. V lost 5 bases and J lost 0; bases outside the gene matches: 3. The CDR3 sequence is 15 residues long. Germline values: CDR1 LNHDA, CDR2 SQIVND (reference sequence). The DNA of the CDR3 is TGTGCCAGTAGTTATAGCGGGGACTCCTACAATGAGCAGTTCTTC. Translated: CASSYSGDSYNEQFF.

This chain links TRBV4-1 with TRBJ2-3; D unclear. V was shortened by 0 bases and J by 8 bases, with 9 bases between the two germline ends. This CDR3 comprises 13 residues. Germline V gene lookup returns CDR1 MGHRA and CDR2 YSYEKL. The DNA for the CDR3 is TGCGCCAGCAGCCAAGATCGCTATCCTACGCAGTATTTT. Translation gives CASSQDRYPTQYF.

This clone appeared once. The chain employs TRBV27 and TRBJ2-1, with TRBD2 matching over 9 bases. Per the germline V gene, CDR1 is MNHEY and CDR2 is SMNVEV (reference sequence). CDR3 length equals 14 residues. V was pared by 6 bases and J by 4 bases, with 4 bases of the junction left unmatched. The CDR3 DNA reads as TGTGCCAGCAGCGGCGGGGGGGCGTACAATGAGCAGTTCTTC. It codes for CASSGGGAYNEQFF.

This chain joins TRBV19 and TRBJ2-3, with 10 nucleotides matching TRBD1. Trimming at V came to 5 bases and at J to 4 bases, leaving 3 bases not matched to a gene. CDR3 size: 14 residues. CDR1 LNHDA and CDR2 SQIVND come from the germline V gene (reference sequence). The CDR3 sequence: CASSGTGVADTQYF. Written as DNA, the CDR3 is TGTGCCAGTAGTGGGACAGGGGTCGCAGATACGCAGTATTTT.

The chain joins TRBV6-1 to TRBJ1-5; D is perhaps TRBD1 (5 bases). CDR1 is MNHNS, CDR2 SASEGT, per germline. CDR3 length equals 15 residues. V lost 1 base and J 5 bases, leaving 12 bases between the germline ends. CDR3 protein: CASSEGKGIYQPQHF. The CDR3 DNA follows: TGTGCCAGCAGTGAAGGAAAGGGGATATATCAGCCCCAGCATTTT.

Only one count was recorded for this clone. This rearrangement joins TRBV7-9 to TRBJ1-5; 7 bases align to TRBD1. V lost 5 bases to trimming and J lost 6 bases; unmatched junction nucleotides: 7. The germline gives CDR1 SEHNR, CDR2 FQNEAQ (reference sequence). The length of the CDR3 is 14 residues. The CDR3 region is CASSPQGIGQPQHF. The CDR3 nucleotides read TGTGCCAGCAGCCCACAGGGGATCGGTCAGCCCCAGCATTTT. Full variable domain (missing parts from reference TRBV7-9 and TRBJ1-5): DTGVSQNPRHKITKRGQNVTFRCDPISEHNRLYWYRQTLGQGPEFLTYFQNEAQLEKSRLLSDRFSAERPKGSFSTLEIQRTEQGDSAMYLCASSPQGIGQPQHFGDGTRLSIL.

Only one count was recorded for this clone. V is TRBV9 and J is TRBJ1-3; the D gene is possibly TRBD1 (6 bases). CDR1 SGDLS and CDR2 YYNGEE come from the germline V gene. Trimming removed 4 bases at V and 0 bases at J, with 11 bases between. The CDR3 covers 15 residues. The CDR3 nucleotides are TGTGCCAGCAGCCCTGACAGGACCTCTGGAAACACCATATATTTT. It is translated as CASSPDRTSGNTIYF. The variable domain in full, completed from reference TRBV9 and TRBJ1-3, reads DSGVTQTPKHLITATGQRVTLRCSPRSGDLSVYWYQQSLDQGLQFLIQYYNGEERAKGNILERFSAQQFPDLHSELNLSSLELGDSALYFCASSPDRTSGNTIYFGEGSWLTVV.

DNA for the CDR3: TGTGCCACCAGCAGAGATTCACAGGGTTCCACCGGGGAGCTGTTTTTT. Translation gives CATSRDSQGSTGELFF. The chain is built from TRBV15 and TRBJ2-2; D is possibly TRBD1 (6 bases). Germline-derived CDR1 and CDR2 are LNHNV and YYDKDF (reference sequence). This CDR3 has 16 residues. Trimming stripped 0 bases from V and 4 bases from J, with 12 bases between.

This chain's CDR3 is CASSLAGTGKLIPNTEAFF. The CDR3 region has the DNA TGTGCCAGCAGCTTAGCCGGGACAGGGAAGCTTATACCGAACACTGAAGCTTTCTTT. The V gene is TRBV7-2, the J gene TRBJ1-1; the match to TRBD1 covers 9 bases. J gave up 1 base and V 0 bases, and 12 bases lay outside the gene matches. This CDR3 region has 19 residues. CDR1 is SGHTA, CDR2 FQGNSA, per germline.